These T cell receptor beta chains were read from a single sample in a study of shared clonotypes between healthy human individuals. Clones were sequenced by immunoSEQ multiplex PCR, and TCRdb holds only the in-frame ones, with some missing. The sample includes some 1 million clones, about 77% seen only once; the top ten take nearly 1.5%. The sample taken for sequencing was memory CD4+ T cells sorted from blood. The source is a man between 18 and 35 years old in good health. The conserved cysteine and the conserved F or W are not part of the CDR3 here. The order of the fields is J gene, V gene, CDR3 protein.

TRBJ1-6	TRBV5-6	ASSLDRPNSPLH
TRBJ2-5	TRBV6-1	ASSHSGGHQETQY
TRBJ1-1	TRBV7-9	ASNSARGRAF
TRBJ2-1	TRBV6-5	ASRGGGGEQF
TRBJ2-7	TRBV5-6	ASSWGGSSYEQY
TRBJ1-2	TRBV10-3	AITATGGAYT
TRBJ2-5	TRBV2	ASKMAEQETQY
TRBJ1-2	TRBV5-8	ASSYSFTAPKDGYT
TRBJ2-7	TRBV7-2	ASSLGTALREQY
TRBJ2-5	TRBV2	ASSEVNRETQY
TRBJ2-1	TRBV7-6	ASSFGNRGNEQF
TRBJ2-7	TRBV6-5	ASKTGQGNTYEQY